The T cell receptor (beta chain) described here comes from a study of OX40 agonist ivuxolimab in advanced cancers. Study findings and constraints: Undetermined was the antigen specificity of the expanded peripheral T cells.

Only in-frame clones appear in the TCRdb table, and some are missing; sequencing was by immunoSEQ multiplex PCR. The sample consists of some 100,000 clones, around four fifths of them appearing once. J gave up 5 bases and V 2 bases, and 3 bases lay outside the gene matches. The CDR3 contains 14 residues. The V gene's germline CDR1 is SEHNR and CDR2 FQNEAQ (reference sequence). In this sample, this clone turned up once. What it binds is not known. The source is an adult with an advanced solid tumor such as melanoma, head and neck, liver or kidney cancer. The chain has TRBV7-9 and TRBJ2-1; TRBD1 matches 7 bases. The source material was CD4+ or CD8+ T cells sorted from blood, sampled in a trial of the OX40 agonist ivuxolimab. CDR3 sequence reads: CASSLRGQNNEQFF. In DNA, the CDR3 is TGTGCCAGCAGCTTAAGGGGACAGAACAATGAGCAGTTCTTC.